This T cell receptor (beta chain) was sequenced for a study of cytomegalovirus exposure and HLA in healthy donors. V lost 5 bases, J lost 1 base, and 16 bases lay in between. The CDR3 is made up of 16 amino acids. CDR1 and CDR2 (germline): SGHTA, FQGNSA. A remark on this clone: Its specificity is unknown.

60 Vbeta and 13 Jbeta primers were used in PCR. TCRdb's copy holds only in-frame clones and misses some; the assay was immunoSEQ multiplex PCR. The sample includes approximately 190,000 clones, about nine tenths seen only once; the top ten take more than 1%. Study-wide results and limits: The likely origin of a cluster of highly shared sequence variants was a sequencing artifact. After further analysis at a later stage, 16,951 TCR beta sequences were associated with HLA alleles at 0.05 false discovery rate.

This chain connects TRBV7-2 to TRBJ2-3; TRBD2 is a possible D gene (5 bases). Sample: PBMCs. The sequence derives from a boy younger than 10 in good health and CMV-seronegative. DNA for the CDR3: TGTGCCAGCAGCCCACCCCCTGGACTCCGCACAGATACGCAGTATTTT. Translation: CASSPPPGLRTDTQYF.